This TCR beta chain was observed in a study of control samples from healthy donors and cancer patients. Repertoires were generated with immunoSEQ multiplex PCR, while TCRdb's copy carries only in-frame clones and drops some. The top ten clones hold about 1.8% of a sample with about 130,000 clones, more than 75% of them seen once. V lost 3 bases to trimming and J lost 2 bases; unmatched junction nucleotides: 25. This CDR3 has 23 residues. Germline lookup yields CDR1 KGHDR and CDR2 SFDVKD. The TCR comes from a man aged 18 to 29 in good health. The genes are TRBV24-1 and TRBJ2-3; 10 nucleotides line up with TRBD2. The source material was blood. The CDR3 nucleotides are TGTGCCACCAGTGATCCCCGGGACACGACTCCGGAGGGAGCGGGAGGGCCCACAGATACGCAGTATTTT. Its translation: CATSDPRDTTPEGAGGPTDTQYF.